Included here is one TCR beta chain sequence, with context. The target antigen is unknown. These data belong to a study of chemoradiotherapy in HPV16-positive cancers. Regarding the study as a whole: The functional HPV-specific definition rests on just a couple of HPV16-positive patients.

Sequenced by immunoSEQ multiplex PCR; TCRdb stores in-frame clones only, minus some. The repertoire includes around 15,000 clones, more than 70% of them detected once, and 10% to 11% sits in the top ten. The V and J ends lost 4 bases and 6 bases, in that order; junction bases with no gene match: 5. The CDR3 loop spans 15 amino acids. Germline V gives CDR1 MDHEN, CDR2 SYDVKM. The chain has TRBV28 and TRBJ1-5, with 11 nucleotides matching TRBD1. The TCR comes from a human donor with HPV-associated anogenital cancer. Sample collection occurred from a patient who underwent chemoradiotherapy. CDR3 in amino acids: CASSSGTGGFQPQHF. The CDR3 DNA reads TGTGCCAGCAGTTCCGGGACAGGGGGTTTTCAGCCCCAGCATTTT.